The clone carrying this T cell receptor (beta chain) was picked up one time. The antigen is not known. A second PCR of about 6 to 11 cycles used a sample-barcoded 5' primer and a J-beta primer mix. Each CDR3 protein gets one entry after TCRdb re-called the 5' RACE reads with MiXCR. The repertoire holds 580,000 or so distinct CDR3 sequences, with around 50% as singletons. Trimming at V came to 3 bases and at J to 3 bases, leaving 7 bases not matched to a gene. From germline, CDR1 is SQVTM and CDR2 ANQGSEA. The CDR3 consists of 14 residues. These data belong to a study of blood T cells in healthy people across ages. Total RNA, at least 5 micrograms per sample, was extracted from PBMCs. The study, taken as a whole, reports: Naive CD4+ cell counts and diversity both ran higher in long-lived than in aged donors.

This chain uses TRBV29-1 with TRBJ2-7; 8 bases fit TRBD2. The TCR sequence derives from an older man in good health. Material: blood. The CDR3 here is CSVESGGGSYEQYF. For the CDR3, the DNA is TGCAGCGTTGAGAGCGGGGGAGGGAGCTACGAGCAGTACTTC.